These T cell receptor beta chains were read from a single sample in a study of control samples from healthy donors and cancer patients. Libraries were prepared by immunoSEQ multiplex PCR; TCRdb keeps only in-frame clonotypes and omits some of them. Found here are approximately 140,000 clones, approximately 94% of them singletons; the top ten hold around 5.4%. The specimen sequenced was blood. Source of these receptors: a man younger than 35 in good health. CDR3s include the opening cysteine and the closing phenylalanine or tryptophan. The D gene is left open where the match is weak. A clone size is listed for some rows: how often the clone was seen (once, few, many), or a class if it is expanded.

>.|TRBJ2-3|.|15|TRBV11-2
CASSLTRLAGDTQYF
TGTGCCAGCAGCTTAACAAGGCTAGCTGGGGATACGCAGTATTTT
>.|TRBJ1-1|.|14|TRBV7-3
CASSLSGGNTEAFF
TGTGCCAGCAGCTTAAGCGGGGGGAACACTGAAGCTTTCTTT
>.|TRBJ2-5|.|13|TRBV11-3
CASSLTGWETQYF
TGTGCCAGCAGCTTAACAGGGTGGGAAACCCAGTACTTC
>.|TRBJ2-2|.|17|TRBV4-3
CASSHLRPSSNTGELFF
TGCGCCAGCAGCCACCTACGGCCTAGCTCGAACACCGGGGAGCTGTTTTTT
>TRBD1|TRBJ1-2|once|21|TRBV29-1
CSSARLKIRDRGPSWDYGYTF
TGCAGCTCCGCCCGACTTAAGATCCGGGACAGGGGGCCGTCGTGGGACTATGGCTACACCTTC
>TRBD2|TRBJ2-4|few|17|TRBV4-2
CASSPGTSGSFQNIQYF
TGTGCCAGCAGCCCCGGGACTAGCGGGAGTTTTCAAAACATTCAGTACTTC
>.|TRBJ2-3|.|11|TRBV30
CAWGRGDTQYF
TGTGCCTGGGGTCGGGGGGATACGCAGTATTTT
>.|TRBJ2-1|.|15|TRBV4-3
CASSRGLSSYNEQFF
TGCGCCAGCAGCCGAGGTCTTAGCTCCTACAATGAGCAGTTCTTC
>.|TRBJ2-7|.|15|TRBV7-6
CASSSGVGALNEQYF
TGTGCCAGCAGCTCTGGGGTAGGGGCCCTGAACGAGCAGTACTTC
>.|TRBJ2-7|.|14|TRBV5-1
CASSLRDSGSEQYF
TGCGCCAGCAGCTTGAGGGACTCGGGGAGCGAGCAGTACTTC
>.|TRBJ1-2|.|13|TRBV7-8
CAVRRGGSYGYTF
TGTGCCGTAAGGAGGGGCGGATCCTATGGCTACACCTTC
>TRBD1|TRBJ1-1|once|14|TRBV27
CASSLQGVRTEAFF
TGTGCCAGCAGTTTGCAGGGGGTGAGGACTGAAGCTTTCTTT
>TRBD1|TRBJ2-2|.|12|TRBV3-1/TRBV3-2
CASNRGSGELFF
TGTGCCAGTAACAGGGGGTCCGGGGAGCTGTTTTTT
>.|TRBJ2-5|.|12|TRBV11-2
CASSLDLETQYF
TGTGCCAGCAGCTTAGATCTGGAGACCCAGTACTTC
>TRBD1|TRBJ2-7|.|16|TRBV3-1/TRBV3-2
CASSQDSPWTGREQYF
TGTGCCAGCAGCCAAGATTCCCCCTGGACAGGGAGGGAGCAGTACTTC
>.|TRBJ2-2|once|14|TRBV6-5
CASSPFRSTGELFF
TGTGCCAGCAGCCCCTTCCGAAGCACCGGGGAGCTGTTTTTT
>.|TRBJ1-6|.|11|TRBV6-6
CASSYYSPLHF
TGTGCCAGCAGTTACTACTCACCCCTCCACTTT
>.|TRBJ2-1|few|13|TRBV11-2
CASSLGLDNEQFF
TGTGCCAGCAGCTTAGGGCTTGACAATGAGCAGTTCTTC
>TRBD1|TRBJ1-3|.|19|TRBV7-8
CASTTYIISGQRSGNTIYF
TGTGCCAGCACCACCTATATTATTTCGGGACAGCGCTCTGGAAACACCATATATTTT
>.|TRBJ1-1|once|13|TRBV2
CASSGLRGAGAFF
TGTGCCAGCAGTGGACTCAGGGGAGCCGGAGCTTTCTTT
>.|TRBJ1-1|.|14|TRBV19
CASSIVRRNTEAFF
TGTGCCAGTAGTATTGTGAGGAGGAACACTGAAGCTTTCTTT